One and the same sample provided the 3 T cell receptor beta chains below, sequenced in a study of untreated major depressive disorder. Findings of the study overall: Depressed patients' CD4+ T cells carried increased TRBV05-01 (Vbeta 5.1) usage versus control CD4+ T cells.

These receptors' targets are unknown. Libraries were prepared by immunoSEQ multiplex PCR; TCRdb keeps only in-frame clonotypes and omits some of them. The table has around 23,000 clones, about 91% seen once. The sample was CD4+ T cells from PBMCs. These receptors originate from a woman aged 25 to 39 with major depressive disorder.

The chain carries TRBV18 and TRBJ1-4; possible D gene TRBD1, 6 bases. Trimming shortened V by 6 bases and J by 7 bases, and 18 bases separated the two germline ends. CDR3 size: 15 residues. Germline V gene data show CDR1 as KGHSH and CDR2 as LQKENI. The CDR3 sequence: CASSPLRGPAEKLFF. Written as DNA, the CDR3 is TGTGCCAGCTCCCCCCTTCGGGGGCCGGCTGAAAAACTGTTTTTT.

This chain links TRBV27 with TRBJ2-7; 7 positions agree with TRBD1. Trimming took 2 bases from V and 0 from J; bases not matched to a gene: 4. From germline, CDR1 is MNHEY and CDR2 SMNVEV (reference sequence). This CDR3 is 15 amino acids long. This chain's CDR3 is CASSLTWDSSYEQYF. The CDR3 coding sequence is TGTGCCAGCAGTTTAACTTGGGACAGCTCCTACGAGCAGTACTTC.

The chain employs TRBV4-3 and TRBJ1-6; D call uncertain. The CDR3 has 14 amino acids. V was clipped by 0 bases and J by 11 bases, with 11 bases between them. Per germline, CDR1 LGHNA and CDR2 YSLEER. The CDR3 region is CASSQDRISTPLHF. CDR3 nucleotide sequence: TGCGCCAGCAGCCAAGATCGCATAAGTACACCCCTCCACTTT.